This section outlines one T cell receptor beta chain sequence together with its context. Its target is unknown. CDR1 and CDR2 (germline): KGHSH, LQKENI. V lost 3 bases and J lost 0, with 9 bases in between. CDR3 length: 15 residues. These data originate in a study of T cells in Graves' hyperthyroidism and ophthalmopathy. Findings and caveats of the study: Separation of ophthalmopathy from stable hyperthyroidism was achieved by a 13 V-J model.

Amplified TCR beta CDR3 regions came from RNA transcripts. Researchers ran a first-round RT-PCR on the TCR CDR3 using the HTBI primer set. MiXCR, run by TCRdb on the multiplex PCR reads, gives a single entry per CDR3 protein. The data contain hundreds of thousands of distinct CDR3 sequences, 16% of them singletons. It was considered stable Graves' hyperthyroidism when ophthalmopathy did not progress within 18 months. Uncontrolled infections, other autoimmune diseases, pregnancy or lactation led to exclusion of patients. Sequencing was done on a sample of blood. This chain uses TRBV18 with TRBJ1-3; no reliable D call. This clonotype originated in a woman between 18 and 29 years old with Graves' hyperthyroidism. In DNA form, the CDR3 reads TGTGCCAGCTCACCCTCAGGTTCCTCTGGAAACACCATATATTTT. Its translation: CASSPSGSSGNTIYF. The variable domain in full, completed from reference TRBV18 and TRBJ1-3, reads NAGVMQNPRHLVRRRGQEARLRCSPMKGHSHVYWYRQLPEEGLKFMVYLQKENIIDESGMPKERFSAEFPKEGPSILRIQQVVRGDSAAYFCASSPSGSSGNTIYFGEGSWLTVV.